The 2 T cell receptor beta chains below were found in one sample sequenced in a study of blood T cell repertoires in COVID-19 (dated by TCRdb to the early 2020s). Receptor libraries were prepared by the immunoSEQ multiplex PCR assay. TCRdb obtained this table from immuneACCESS and retained in-frame rearrangements with V and J assigned. These tables miss some clones; where compared with another copy, unresolved V genes account for less than half of the shortfall, and the remainder is unexplained. This sample lists around 300,000 clones; about 82% were detected once. In total, the top ten clones hold 4% to 5% of the sample. Source material: peripheral blood. These receptors were obtained from a woman in her forties or fifties with active or convalescent COVID-19.

The chain carries TRBV10-3 and TRBJ2-7, with TRBD1 as a possible D gene (7 bases). Germline CDR1 and CDR2: ENHRY and SYGVKD. The CDR3 runs 16 residues. With 4 bases removed from V and 7 bases from J, the gap between germline ends came to 23 bases. The CDR3 protein is CAISVPGTRDSGEQYF. As DNA, the CDR3 is TGTGCCATCAGTGTTCCCGGGACTCGGGACAGTGGGGAGCAGTACTTC.

The chain recombines TRBV27 with TRBJ2-7, with D perhaps TRBD1 (6 bases). The CDR3 totals 12 residues. V was trimmed by 8 bases and J by 2 bases, leaving 10 bases between them. CDR1 MNHEY and CDR2 SMNVEV come from the germline V gene (reference sequence). The CDR3 coding sequence is TGTGCCAGCGGCCAGGGGACCTACGAGCAGTACTTC. Its protein product is CASGQGTYEQYF.